These 16 T cell receptor beta chains were sequenced from one sample in a study of OX40 agonist ivuxolimab in advanced cancers. The protocol was immunoSEQ multiplex PCR, while the TCRdb copy is restricted to in-frame clones and leaves out a portion. The sample includes under 75,000 clones, roughly 89% of them seen just once. Material: CD4+ or CD8+ T cells sorted from blood, obtained in a trial of the OX40 agonist ivuxolimab. The receptor source for this set is an adult with an advanced solid tumor such as melanoma, head and neck, liver or kidney cancer.

This clone showed up just a few times. The chain links TRBV15 to TRBJ2-3; 8 bases map to TRBD1. This CDR3 comprises 13 residues. V was clipped by 5 bases and J by 12 bases; unmatched bases: 10. Germline CDR1 and CDR2: LNHNV and YYDKDF (reference sequence). CDR3 residues: CATSPTTGVHQYF. As DNA, the CDR3 is TGTGCCACCAGCCCGACGACAGGGGTCCATCAGTATTTT.

V gene TRBV5-5 combines with J gene TRBJ1-4; D unclear. The CDR3 sequence is 12 residues long. CDR1 is SGHKS, CDR2 YYEKEE, per germline (reference sequence). Trimming took 3 bases from V and 8 from J, leaving 8 bases between them. CDR3 residues: CASSSLGEKLFF. CDR3 coding DNA: TGTGCCAGCAGCTCCTTGGGGGAAAAACTGTTTTTT. Based on the CDR3 plus reference TRBV5-5 and TRBJ1-4, the full variable domain is DAGVTQSPTHLIKTRGQQVTLRCSPISGHKSVSWYQQVLGQGPQFIFQYYEKEERGRGNFPDRFSARQFPNYSSELNVNALLLGDSALYLCASSSLGEKLFFGSGTQLSVL.

The genes are TRBV11-3 and TRBJ2-1, with TRBD1 matching 11 bases. CDR1 and CDR2 (germline): SGHNT, YENEEA. This CDR3 comprises 15 residues. J gave up 6 bases and V 5 bases, and 6 bases lay outside the gene matches. CDR3 region: CASSLGTGGGNEQFF. DNA for the CDR3: TGTGCCAGCAGCCTCGGGACAGGGGGGGGCAATGAGCAGTTCTTC.

The chain is built from TRBV11-3 and TRBJ1-2, with 8 nucleotides matching TRBD1. The ends lost 5 bases at V and 6 bases at J; junction bases unmatched: 11. The CDR3 is 15 amino acids. Germline CDR1 SGHNT, CDR2 YENEEA. The CDR3 nucleotides read TGTGCCAGCAGCCCCTGGGACAGGCCCTCAGATGGCTACACCTTC. Its protein product is CASSPWDRPSDGYTF. Full variable domain (missing parts from reference TRBV11-3 and TRBJ1-2): EAGVVQSPRYKIIEKKQPVAFWCNPISGHNTLYWYLQNLGQGPELLIRYENEEAVDDSQLPKDRFSAERLKGVDSTLKIQPAELGDSAVYLCASSPWDRPSDGYTFGSGTRLTVV.

Turning to this clone: At one of its ends the junction is not consistent with the germline gene, which may arise from a read error. In DNA form, the CDR3 reads TGTGCTAGCAGCCTGGGGAATGCAGATACGCAGTATTTT. This gives the protein CASSLGNADTQYF. The gene calls are TRBV7-7 and TRBJ2-3; D remains ambiguous. The V gene's germline CDR1 is SSHAT and CDR2 FNYEAQ (reference sequence). CDR3 length equals 13 residues.

The J gene is TRBJ1-5, the V gene TRBV27; TRBD1 is a possible D gene (5 bases). Trimming removed 4 bases from V and 3 bases from J, with 10 bases in between. CDR3 size: 14 residues. CDR1 is MNHEY, CDR2 SMNVEV, per germline (reference sequence). CDR3 amino acids: CASSSAGTNQPQHF. Written as DNA, the CDR3 is TGTGCCAGCAGTTCGGCAGGGACCAATCAGCCCCAGCATTTT.

The chain has TRBV5-6 and TRBJ2-3, with D possibly being TRBD2 (5 bases). The germline V and J ends were trimmed by 3 bases and 2 bases, with 19 bases remaining between them. The CDR3 is 17 residues long. CDR1 is SGHDT, CDR2 YYEEEE, per germline. The CDR3 loop is CASSSPGNKGYTDTQYF. DNA of the CDR3: TGTGCCAGCAGCTCGCCGGGGAACAAAGGGTACACAGATACGCAGTATTTT. The complete variable domain, with remaining parts taken from reference TRBV5-6 and TRBJ2-3, reads DAGVTQSPTHLIKTRGQQVTLRCSPKSGHDTVSWYQQALGQGPQFIFQYYEEEERQRGNFPDRFSGHQFPNYSSELNVNALLLGDSALYLCASSSPGNKGYTDTQYFGPGTRLTVL.

This chain uses TRBV6-5 with TRBJ2-3; 9 positions match TRBD2. CDR3 length: 16 residues. The trim removed 4 bases at V and 1 base at J, leaving 6 bases unmatched. Germline V CDR1 and CDR2: MNHEY, SVGAGI. The CDR3 DNA reads TGTGCCAGCAGTTCTCCGCGGGGGGGGCGCACAGATACGCAGTATTTT. This codes for CASSSPRGGRTDTQYF.

This sequence joins TRBV4-1 and TRBJ2-5, with no clear D. The J call is doubtful: the DNA matches TRBJ2-7 better. CDR1 MGHRA and CDR2 YSYEKL come from the germline V gene. The CDR3 is 15 amino acids. Here the CDR3 DNA reads TGCGCCAGCAGCCAAGTGGCTCAAACCTTCTACGAGCAGTACTTC. Translating it yields CASSQVAQTFYEQYF.

The chain employs TRBV2 and TRBJ1-4, with unresolved D. V gave up 8 bases and J gave up 0 bases, with 4 bases separating them. This CDR3 is built from 12 residues. The germline gives CDR1 SNHLY, CDR2 FYNNEI. CDR3 coding DNA: TGTGCCAGCGGAACAACTAATGAAAAACTGTTTTTT. Translation: CASGTTNEKLFF.

Comment on this clone: The same CDR3 is also encoded by other DNA sequences in this sample. The V and J genes are TRBV18 and TRBJ2-5, with D perhaps TRBD1 (6 bases). The CDR3 is 13 amino acids. Germline lookup yields CDR1 KGHSH and CDR2 LQKENI. Trimming took off 6 bases at V and 3 bases at J, with 11 bases between the two ends. In nucleotides, the CDR3 is TGTGCCAGCTCTCTCGGACAGAAAGAGACCCAGTACTTC. Its translation is CASSLGQKETQYF. Full variable domain (missing parts from reference TRBV18 and TRBJ2-5): NAGVMQNPRHLVRRRGQEARLRCSPMKGHSHVYWYRQLPEEGLKFMVYLQKENIIDESGMPKERFSAEFPKEGPSILRIQQVVRGDSAAYFCASSLGQKETQYFGPGTRLLVL.

The rearrangement joins TRBV11-2 to TRBJ2-3, with 9 bases that match TRBD1. With V trimmed by 5 bases and J by 6 bases, 3 bases remained unmatched. The CDR3 length is 13 residues. CDR1 SGHAT and CDR2 FQNNGV come from the germline V gene. This CDR3 reads CASSQQGADTQYF. CDR3 bases: TGTGCCAGCAGCCAACAGGGGGCGGATACGCAGTATTTT.

The V gene is TRBV6-4, the J gene TRBJ2-2; D remains ambiguous. CDR1 and CDR2 from the germline V gene are MRHNA and SNTAGT. This CDR3 spans 13 amino acids. The V and J ends lost 7 bases and 1 base respectively, with 7 bases between them. CDR3 nucleotides: TGTGCCAGCAAATCTGAGAACACCGGGGAGCTGTTTTTT. It is translated as CASKSENTGELFF.

The chain joins TRBV2 to TRBJ2-2; TRBD1 might be the D (5 bases). Germline V lookup: CDR1 SNHLY, CDR2 FYNNEI. The CDR3 consists of 12 residues. Trimming stripped 6 bases from V and 3 bases from J, with 5 bases between. CDR3 protein: CASSRDTGELFF. The CDR3 bases are TGTGCCAGCAGCAGGGACACCGGGGAGCTGTTTTTT.

CDR3 coding DNA: TGTGCCAGCAGCTTATTCTCGATGTCAGATACGCAGTATTTT. Translating it yields CASSLFSMSDTQYF. The gene calls are TRBV11-2 and TRBJ2-3; no reliable D call. CDR1 and CDR2 (germline): SGHAT, FQNNGV. Trimming removed 2 bases at V and 4 bases at J, with 10 bases between. This CDR3 has 14 amino acids.

The genes are TRBV11-2 and TRBJ2-5; possible D gene TRBD1, 6 bases. From germline, CDR1 is SGHAT and CDR2 FQNNGV. V lost 4 bases, J lost 2 bases, and 8 bases lay in between. The CDR3 extends over 13 amino acids. The CDR3 loop reads CASSWTVQETQYF. The CDR3 DNA sequence: TGTGCCAGCAGCTGGACAGTTCAAGAGACCCAGTACTTC.